The sequence of this T cell receptor beta chain was determined in a study of control samples from healthy donors and cancer patients. Germline V CDR1 and CDR2: LGHDT, YNNKEL (reference sequence). Between the trimmed V and J ends, which lost 4 bases and 0 bases, there was a span of 9 bases. This CDR3 has 14 amino acids. This clone was recorded once. Sequencing was performed with immunoSEQ multiplex PCR; in TCRdb, only in-frame clones are kept and a portion is missing. Of 45,000 to 70,000 clones in the sample, 85% to 95% were seen once. Sequencing used PBMCs. This rearrangement joins TRBV3-1 (or the pseudogene TRBV3-2) to TRBJ1-2; D unclear. This receptor was identified in a man aged 30 to 39 with colorectal cancer. CDR3 region: CASSRTVTNYGYTF. The CDR3 coding sequence is TGTGCCAGCAGCCGAACAGTCACTAACTATGGCTACACCTTC.